This T cell receptor beta chain was obtained from a study of cytotoxic CD8 clonotypes in ibrutinib-treated CLL. Study-wide points: At the start, clonality exceeded age-matched healthy donors and followed circulating CD8+ T-cell counts.

V lost 2 bases, J lost 4 bases, and 12 bases lay in between. Looked up from germline, CDR1 is SGHDT and CDR2 is YYEEEE. The CDR3 consists of 14 residues. Here immunoSEQ multiplex PCR was the method, and the copy in TCRdb shows in-frame clones only, minus some. This table has around 52,000 clones, 56% appearing once. This clone was detected a few times. What it binds is unknown. The sequencing used PBMCs, collected after 24 months of ibrutinib treatment. The source is a human donor with chronic lymphocytic leukemia. This chain connects TRBV5-6 to TRBJ1-2; possible D gene TRBD1, 5 bases. The CDR3 coding sequence is TGTGCCAGCAGCTTTCGGGGCAGATCCTATGGCTACACCTTC. This gives the protein CASSFRGRSYGYTF. The full variable domain, with the rest looked up from reference TRBV5-6 and TRBJ1-2, is DAGVTQSPTHLIKTRGQQVTLRCSPKSGHDTVSWYQQALGQGPQFIFQYYEEEERQRGNFPDRFSGHQFPNYSSELNVNALLLGDSALYLCASSFRGRSYGYTFGSGTRLTVV.